Below, 16 T cell receptor beta chains from the same sample are listed, as sequenced in a study of T cells in Graves' hyperthyroidism and ophthalmopathy. Regions amplified from RNA transcripts were the TCR beta CDR3 regions. The HTBI set primed first-round TCR CDR3 RT-PCR. TCRdb reanalysed the multiplex PCR reads using MiXCR and keeps one entry per CDR3 protein. Of a few hundred thousand distinct CDR3 sequences in the sample, roughly 21% were seen once. Sequencing was carried out using blood. Receptors were obtained from a woman in her 50s with Graves' hyperthyroidism.

The chain carries TRBV7-3 and TRBJ2-1; 9 bases line up with TRBD1. The CDR3 is 15 residues long. The junction had 3 bases not matched to a gene; V was cut back by 3 bases and J by 3 bases. The V gene's germline CDR1 is SGHTA and CDR2 FQGTGA. The CDR3 DNA reads TGTGCCAGCAGCTTGGGACAGGGTTACTACAATGAGCAGTTCTTC. It yields the protein CASSLGQGYYNEQFF.

The chain has TRBV2 and TRBJ2-2, with 8 nucleotides matching TRBD1. The germline V gene encodes CDR1 SNHLY and CDR2 FYNNEI. The CDR3 is made up of 15 amino acids. With 4 bases clipped from V and 5 bases from J, the junction kept 6 bases outside the gene matches. CDR3 coding DNA: TGTGCCAGCAGTGGGCAGGGGGCGCGAACCGGGGAGCTGTTTTTT. Encoded protein: CASSGQGARTGELFF.

This clonotype was detected ten times or more. This sequence joins TRBV3-1 and TRBJ2-3; 10 bases map to TRBD2. This CDR3 region has 19 residues. Trimming took 1 base from V and 0 from J; bases not matched to a gene: 10. Germline CDR1 reads LGHDT; CDR2 reads YNNKEL (reference sequence). CDR3: CASSQALWTSGLSTDTQYF. The CDR3 region has the DNA TGTGCCAGCAGCCAAGCCCTCTGGACTAGCGGCCTTAGCACAGATACGCAGTATTTT.

This clonotype was detected many times. The chain joins TRBV3-1 to TRBJ2-5; 12 bases are a match to TRBD2. CDR1 and CDR2 (germline): LGHDT, YNNKEL (reference sequence). CDR3 length: 16 residues. V shed 0 bases and J 5 bases; nucleotides not matched to a gene: 4. The chain's CDR3 is CASSQDRLAGGETQYF. The CDR3 nucleotides read TGTGCCAGCAGCCAAGATCGGCTAGCGGGGGGGGAGACCCAGTACTTC.

There are many counts of this clonotype. V gene TRBV28 combines with J gene TRBJ2-2, with TRBD1 identical over 8 bases. CDR1 and CDR2 from the germline V gene are MDHEN and SYDVKM. V shed 6 bases, J shed 3 bases, and the junction held 3 bases outside the gene matches. The CDR3 consists of 14 residues. Here the CDR3 reads CASRTGAHTGELFF. The CDR3 DNA reads TGTGCCAGCAGGACAGGGGCGCACACCGGGGAGCTGTTTTTT.

There are a few counts of this clonotype. The chain combines TRBV20-1 with TRBJ1-6; D gene ambiguous. CDR3 length: 12 amino acids. The ends were cut back, 3 bases at V and 14 bases at J, with 14 bases in the middle. Germline CDR1 reads DFQATT; CDR2 reads SNEGSKA (reference sequence). CDR3 sequence: CSASGREFTLHF. The DNA for the CDR3 is TGCAGTGCTAGTGGACGGGAGTTTACCCTCCACTTT.

This clonotype was seen many times. The J gene is TRBJ2-7, the V gene TRBV5-1, with TRBD1 as a possible D gene (6 bases). This CDR3 region has 14 residues. CDR1 SGHRS and CDR2 YFSETQ come from the germline V gene. V lost 4 bases and J 0 bases, leaving 11 bases between the germline ends. DNA for the CDR3: TGCGCCAGCAGCCTAGACAGGACCTCCTACGAGCAGTACTTC. This encodes CASSLDRTSYEQYF.

There are many counts of this clonotype. J is TRBJ1-1 and V is TRBV29-1, with D hard to call. V was pared by 4 bases and J by 1 base, with 7 bases between. This CDR3 comprises 12 residues. From germline, CDR1 is SQVTM and CDR2 ANQGSEA. CDR3 DNA: TGCAGCGTTGCTGGCGGGAACACTGAAGCTTTCTTT. Residues: CSVAGGNTEAFF.

This clonotype was recorded many times. The CDR3 spells CASRTGGNEQFF. In DNA form, the CDR3 reads TGTGCCAGCAGGACAGGGGGGAATGAGCAGTTCTTC. This chain uses TRBV5-8 with TRBJ2-1; 9 bases match TRBD1. CDR1 SGHTS and CDR2 YDEGEE come from the germline V gene. There are 12 residues in the CDR3. V shed 5 bases, J shed 7 bases, and the junction held 1 base outside the gene matches.

The sample holds a few counts of this clonotype. The gene calls are TRBV19 and TRBJ1-1; D may be TRBD1 (5 bases). Germline V gene sequence: CDR1 LNHDA, CDR2 SQIVND (reference sequence). V dropped 7 bases and J dropped 8 bases, with 11 bases sitting between them. CDR3 length: 11 amino acids. In nucleotides, the CDR3 is TGTGCCAGTATTACCGGGACCGAAGCTTTCTTT. It codes for CASITGTEAFF.

In this sample, this clonotype turned up many times. The V gene is TRBV29-1, the J gene TRBJ2-6; 8 bases match TRBD2. The CDR3 has 15 residues. The germline V gene encodes CDR1 SQVTM and CDR2 ANQGSEA. After removal of 6 bases from V and 0 bases from J, the junction contained 4 bases not matched to a gene. The CDR3 DNA is TGCAGCGTGCCGGGAGGGAGCTCTGGGGCCAACGTCCTGACTTTC. This encodes CSVPGGSSGANVLTF.

This clonotype was seen many times. The chain uses TRBV6-2 or TRBV6-3 and TRBJ2-4; no reliable D call. The ends were cut back, 2 bases at V and 6 bases at J, with 11 bases in the middle. This CDR3 has 14 amino acids. Germline V gene data show CDR1 as MNHEY and CDR2 as SVGEGT. CDR3 loop: CASSYRRAPNIQYF. CDR3 nucleotides: TGTGCCAGCAGTTACCGACGGGCACCAAACATTCAGTACTTC.

This clonotype was seen a handful of times. One end of the junction does not line up with germline, which may come from a read error. V and J are TRBV28 and TRBJ2-3, with 7 bases aligning to TRBD2. Germline CDR1 is MDHEN and CDR2 is SYDVKM. The CDR3 extends over 15 amino acids. CDR3 in amino acids: CVSSLRGIAQDTQYF. The DNA of the CDR3 is TGTGTCAGCAGTTTGCGGGGGATCGCACAAGATACGCAGTATTTT.

In its sample, this clonotype was seen many times. The genes are TRBV28 and TRBJ2-1; no clear D. The germline gives CDR1 MDHEN, CDR2 SYDVKM. The CDR3 is 12 amino acids. V lost 6 bases and J 7 bases, leaving 10 bases between the germline ends. As DNA, the CDR3 is TGTGCCAGCAGATTCCCCTTGAATGAGCAGTTCTTC. Translated: CASRFPLNEQFF.

This clonotype showed up many times. The chain uses TRBV20-1 and TRBJ2-3, with D possibly matching TRBD2 (5 bases). The CDR3 is 15 residues long. Per the germline V gene, CDR1 is DFQATT and CDR2 is SNEGSKA (reference sequence). The V and J ends lost 0 bases and 6 bases respectively, with 16 bases between them. CDR3 protein: CSARDSRARADTQYF. CDR3 bases: TGCAGTGCTAGAGATTCGAGGGCCCGGGCGGATACGCAGTATTTT.

The genes are TRBV2 and TRBJ1-6; D gene uncertain. The V and J ends lost 5 bases and 9 bases respectively, with 8 bases between them. CDR3 length: 12 residues. The germline CDR1 and CDR2 sequences are SNHLY and FYNNEI. CDR3 protein: CASSYRGSPLHF. CDR3 bases: TGTGCCAGCAGTTACCGGGGTTCACCCCTCCACTTT. Full variable domain (rest looked up from reference TRBV2 and TRBJ1-6): EPEVTQTPSHQVTQMGQEVILRCVPISNHLYFYWYRQILGQKVEFLVSFYNNEISEKSEIFDDQFSVERPDGSNFTLKIRSTKLEDSAMYFCASSYRGSPLHFGNGTRLTVT.